The 14 T cell receptor beta chains given below trace back to one sample, sequenced in a study of response to subunit inactivated influenza vaccine. TCRdb called the RT-PCR reads again in MiXCR, with one record for every CDR3 protein. Of around 530,000 distinct CDR3 sequences detected, roughly 12% appear once; the ten largest clones hold 10% to 13%. This sample comprised PBMCs from blood, obtained on the day of vaccination. These receptors came from a man aged 45 to 65 who received an inactivated influenza vaccine.

The chain joins TRBV20-1 to TRBJ2-6, with 7 bases that match TRBD2. Germline values: CDR1 DFQATT, CDR2 SNEGSKA (reference sequence). V shed 3 bases and J 3 bases; nucleotides not matched to a gene: 5. This CDR3 is built from 15 residues. The CDR3 sequence: CSASGSSGGANVLTF. CDR3 nucleotide sequence: TGCAGTGCTAGTGGATCTAGCGGTGGGGCCAACGTCCTGACTTTC.

This clonotype appeared a few times. The chain has TRBV21-1 and TRBJ2-7. TRBV21-1 is tagged as a pseudogene. The CDR3 is 14 amino acids. CDR3 sequence reads: CASSKETSHYEQYF. The CDR3 region has the DNA TGTGCCAGCAGCAAAGAGACGAGCCACTACGAGCAGTACTTC.

This clonotype occurred many times. The chain recombines TRBV5-1 with TRBJ2-1; 9 bases are a match to TRBD2. V lost 1 base to trimming and J lost 3 bases; unmatched junction nucleotides: 2. In germline, CDR1 is SGHRS, CDR2 YFSETQ. The CDR3 loop spans 15 amino acids. The CDR3 DNA sequence: TGCGCCAGCAGCTTGAGTAGCGGGAGCTACAATGAGCAGTTCTTC. Residues: CASSLSSGSYNEQFF.

This chain connects TRBV15 to TRBJ1-6, with 10 bases identical to TRBD1. Germline loops: CDR1 LNHNV, CDR2 YYDKDF (reference sequence). This CDR3 spans 17 amino acids. The junction had 13 bases not matched to a gene; V was cut back by 7 bases and J by 7 bases. The CDR3 loop reads CATTGRFPGQGNSPLHF. CDR3 sequence (DNA): TGTGCCACCACCGGTCGTTTTCCGGGACAGGGGAATTCACCCCTCCACTTT.

This clonotype was counted only a few times. This chain joins TRBV4-2 and TRBJ2-7, with TRBD1 matching 9 bases. J lost 6 bases, V lost 3 bases, and 9 bases had no gene match. This CDR3 comprises 15 residues. From germline, CDR1 is LGHNA and CDR2 YNFKEQ. CDR3 nucleotide sequence: TGTGCCAGCAGCCACGACCGGGACAGGGTCGGCGAGCAGTACTTC. Protein: CASSHDRDRVGEQYF.

The table lists this clonotype with many counts. The chain couples TRBV28 to TRBJ2-4; D tentatively reads TRBD1 or TRBD2 (5 bases each). CDR1 and CDR2 from the germline V gene are MDHEN and SYDVKM. V was shortened by 2 bases and J by 3 bases, with 11 bases between the two germline ends. The CDR3 consists of 15 residues. The CDR3 here is CASSLAGTVKNIQYF. CDR3 DNA: TGTGCCAGCAGTTTAGCCGGGACGGTCAAAAACATTCAGTACTTC.

This clonotype appeared a few times. This chain joins TRBV12-3 or TRBV12-4 and TRBJ1-1; 9 nucleotides line up with TRBD1. CDR3 length: 16 amino acids. V lost 4 bases, J lost 4 bases, and 10 bases stayed unmatched. For the CDR3, the DNA is TGTGCCAGCAGTTCCCCCCCCGGGACAGGGACCACTGAAGCTTTCTTT. Protein sequence: CASSSPPGTGTTEAFF.

This clonotype was counted between two and nine times. This chain joins TRBV7-8 and TRBJ1-1, with D perhaps TRBD1 (6 bases). Germline V gives CDR1 SGHVS, CDR2 FQNEAQ. Trimming shortened V by 1 base and J by 5 bases, and 14 bases separated the two germline ends. The CDR3 contains 15 residues. CDR3 amino acids: CASSLVTGSGTEAFF. As DNA, the CDR3 is TGTGCCAGCAGCTTAGTCACAGGGTCGGGGACTGAAGCTTTCTTT. Supplemented by reference TRBV7-8 and TRBJ1-1, the full variable domain reads GAGVSQSPRYKVAKRGQDVALRCDPISGHVSLFWYQQALGQGPEFLTYFQNEAQLDKSGLPSDRFFAERPEGSVSTLKIQRTQQEDSAVYLCASSLVTGSGTEAFFGQGTRLTVV.

This clonotype was counted between two and nine times. This chain links TRBV6-5 with TRBJ2-5; TRBD2 agrees at 12 bases. Trimming cost V 4 bases and J 4 bases; bases outside gene matches: 7. The V gene's germline CDR1 is MNHEY and CDR2 SVGAGI. This CDR3 is 16 amino acids long. CDR3 sequence reads: CASSFRLAGEGETQYF. The CDR3 nucleotides are TGTGCCAGCAGTTTCCGACTAGCGGGAGAAGGAGAGACCCAGTACTTC.

This clonotype was found a few times. This chain joins TRBV10-3 and TRBJ1-1, with D unclear. Trimming removed 2 bases at V and 2 bases at J, with 6 bases between. Germline-derived CDR1 and CDR2 are ENHRY and SYGVKD. The CDR3 spans 13 residues. The CDR3 region has the DNA TGTGCCATCAGTGAGAGGGATAACACTGAAGCTTTCTTT. It codes for CAISERDNTEAFF.

This sequence joins TRBV18 and TRBJ2-2, with D perhaps TRBD1 (6 bases). V was pared by 1 base and J by 3 bases, with 15 bases between. Germline V gene data show CDR1 as KGHSH and CDR2 as LQKENI. The CDR3 runs 17 residues. This chain's CDR3 is CASSPQSARGDTGELFF. DNA for the CDR3: TGTGCCAGCTCACCACAGTCTGCCAGGGGAGACACCGGGGAGCTGTTTTTT. The complete variable domain, with remaining parts taken from reference TRBV18 and TRBJ2-2, reads NAGVMQNPRHLVRRRGQEARLRCSPMKGHSHVYWYRQLPEEGLKFMVYLQKENIIDESGMPKERFSAEFPKEGPSILRIQQVVRGDSAAYFCASSPQSARGDTGELFFGEGSRLTVL.

The chain has TRBV25-1 and TRBJ2-1, with TRBD2 as a possible D gene (6 bases). Trimming shortened V by 5 bases and J by 3 bases, and 14 bases separated the two germline ends. CDR1 is MGHDK and CDR2 is SYGVNS in the germline V gene. The CDR3 consists of 15 residues. The CDR3 sequence: CASSPAGGVYNEQFF. CDR3 nucleotides: TGTGCCAGCAGTCCCGCCGGAGGGGTCTACAATGAGCAGTTCTTC.

This sequence joins TRBV7-2 and TRBJ2-5, with 7 bases matching TRBD1. J was trimmed by 4 bases and V by 2 bases; bases with no gene match: 7. The CDR3 loop spans 15 amino acids. Germline-derived CDR1 and CDR2 are SGHTA and FQGNSA. The chain's CDR3 is CASSLRRQGIETQYF. DNA of the CDR3: TGTGCCAGCAGCTTAAGGAGACAGGGAATAGAGACCCAGTACTTC.

CDR3 coding DNA: TGTGCCAGCAGCCAAGACAGGGTATATAATGAAAAACTGTTTTTT. Amino acid sequence: CASSQDRVYNEKLFF. The chain joins TRBV4-2 to TRBJ1-4, with TRBD1 as a possible D gene (5 bases). CDR3 length equals 15 residues. Trimming removed 0 bases at V and 4 bases at J, with 9 bases between. Looked up from germline, CDR1 is LGHNA and CDR2 is YNFKEQ.